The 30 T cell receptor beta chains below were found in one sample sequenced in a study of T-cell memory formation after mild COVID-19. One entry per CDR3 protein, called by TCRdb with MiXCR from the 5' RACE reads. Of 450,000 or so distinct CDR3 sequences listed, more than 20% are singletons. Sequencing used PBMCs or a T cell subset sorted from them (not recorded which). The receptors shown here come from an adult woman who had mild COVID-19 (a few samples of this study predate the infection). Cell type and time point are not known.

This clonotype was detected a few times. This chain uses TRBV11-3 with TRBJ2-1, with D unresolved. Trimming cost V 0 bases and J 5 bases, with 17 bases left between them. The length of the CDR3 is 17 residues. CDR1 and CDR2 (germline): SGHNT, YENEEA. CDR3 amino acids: CASSLDQAWRKNNEQFF. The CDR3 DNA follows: TGTGCCAGCAGCTTAGATCAGGCATGGAGAAAGAACAATGAGCAGTTCTTC.

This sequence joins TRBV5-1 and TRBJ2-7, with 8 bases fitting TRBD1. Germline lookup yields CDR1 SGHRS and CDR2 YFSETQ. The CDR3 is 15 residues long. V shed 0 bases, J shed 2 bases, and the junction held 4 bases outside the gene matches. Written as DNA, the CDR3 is TGCGCCAGCAGCTTGGCGGGACAGGAGACCTACGAGCAGTACTTC. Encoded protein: CASSLAGQETYEQYF.

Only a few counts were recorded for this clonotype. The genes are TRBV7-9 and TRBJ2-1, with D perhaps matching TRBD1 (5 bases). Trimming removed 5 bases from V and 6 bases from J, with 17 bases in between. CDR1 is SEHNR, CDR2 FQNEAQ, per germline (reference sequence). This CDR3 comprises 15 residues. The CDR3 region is CASSQNPRQFNEQFF. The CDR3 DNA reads TGTGCCAGCAGCCAAAATCCGAGACAGTTCAATGAGCAGTTCTTC.

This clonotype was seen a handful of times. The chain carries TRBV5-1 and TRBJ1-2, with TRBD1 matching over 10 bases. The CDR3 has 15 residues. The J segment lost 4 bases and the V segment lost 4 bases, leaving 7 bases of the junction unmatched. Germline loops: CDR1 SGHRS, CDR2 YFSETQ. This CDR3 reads CASSMTGGSSYGYTF. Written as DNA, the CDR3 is TGCGCCAGCAGCATGACAGGGGGCAGTAGCTATGGCTACACCTTC. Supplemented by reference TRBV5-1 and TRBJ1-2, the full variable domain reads KAGVTQTPRYLIKTRGQQVTLSCSPISGHRSVSWYQQTPGQGLQFLFEYFSETQRNKGNFPGRFSGRQFSNSRSEMNVSTLELGDSALYLCASSMTGGSSYGYTFGSGTRLTVV.

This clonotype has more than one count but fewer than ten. The DNA of the CDR3 is TGTGCCAGCAGCTTGCGGGAGTCTAGCACAGATACGCAGTATTTT. Translation gives CASSLRESSTDTQYF. V usage is TRBV7-2 and J usage is TRBJ2-3; 7 nucleotides align to TRBD2. Germline V lookup: CDR1 SGHTA, CDR2 FQGNSA. V gave up 3 bases and J gave up 0 bases; unmatched junction bases: 3. The CDR3 consists of 15 residues.

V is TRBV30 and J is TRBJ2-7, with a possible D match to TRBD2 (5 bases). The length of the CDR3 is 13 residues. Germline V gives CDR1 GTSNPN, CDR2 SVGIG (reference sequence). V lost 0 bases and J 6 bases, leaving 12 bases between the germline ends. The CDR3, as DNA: TGTGCCTGGAGTGTACGAACTAGAGCCGAGCAGTACTTC. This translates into CAWSVRTRAEQYF.

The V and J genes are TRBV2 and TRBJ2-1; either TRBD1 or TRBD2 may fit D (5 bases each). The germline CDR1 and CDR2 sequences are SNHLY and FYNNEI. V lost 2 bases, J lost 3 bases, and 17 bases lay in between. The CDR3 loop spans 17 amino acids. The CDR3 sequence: CASSEKGTVGGYNEQFF. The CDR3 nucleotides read TGTGCCAGCAGTGAAAAGGGTACCGTTGGGGGCTACAATGAGCAGTTCTTC.

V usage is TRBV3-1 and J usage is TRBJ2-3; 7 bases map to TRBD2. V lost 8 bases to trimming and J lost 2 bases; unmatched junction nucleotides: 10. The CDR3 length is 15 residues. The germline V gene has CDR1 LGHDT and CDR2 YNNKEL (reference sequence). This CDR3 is CASRQAGRYTDTQYF. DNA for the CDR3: TGTGCCAGCCGGCAAGCGGGGCGATACACAGATACGCAGTATTTT.

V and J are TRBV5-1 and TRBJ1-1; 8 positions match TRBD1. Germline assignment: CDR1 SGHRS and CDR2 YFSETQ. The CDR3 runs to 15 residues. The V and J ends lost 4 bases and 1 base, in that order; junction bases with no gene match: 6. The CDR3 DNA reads TGCGCCAGCAGCAGGGGACAGGCTGAGAACACTGAAGCTTTCTTT. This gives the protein CASSRGQAENTEAFF. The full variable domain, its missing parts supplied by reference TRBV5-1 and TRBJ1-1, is KAGVTQTPRYLIKTRGQQVTLSCSPISGHRSVSWYQQTPGQGLQFLFEYFSETQRNKGNFPGRFSGRQFSNSRSEMNVSTLELGDSALYLCASSRGQAENTEAFFGQGTRLTVV.

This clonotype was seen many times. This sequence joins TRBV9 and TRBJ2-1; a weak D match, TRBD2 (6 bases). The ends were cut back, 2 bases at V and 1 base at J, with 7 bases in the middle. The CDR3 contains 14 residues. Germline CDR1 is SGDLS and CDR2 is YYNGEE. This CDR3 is CASSVAGSYNEQFF. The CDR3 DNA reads TGTGCCAGCAGCGTGGCGGGGTCCTACAATGAGCAGTTCTTC.

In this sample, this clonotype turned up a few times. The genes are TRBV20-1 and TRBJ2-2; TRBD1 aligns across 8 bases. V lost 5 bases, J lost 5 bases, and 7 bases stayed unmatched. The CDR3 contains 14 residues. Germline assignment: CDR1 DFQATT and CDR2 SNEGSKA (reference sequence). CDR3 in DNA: TGCAGTGCTTCTTGGACAGGGAGGACCGGGGAGCTGTTTTTT. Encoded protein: CSASWTGRTGELFF.

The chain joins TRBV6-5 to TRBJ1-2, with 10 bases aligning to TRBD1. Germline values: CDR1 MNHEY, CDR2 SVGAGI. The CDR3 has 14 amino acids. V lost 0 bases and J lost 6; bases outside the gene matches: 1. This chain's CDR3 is CASSYSTGGDGYTF. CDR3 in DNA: TGTGCCAGCAGTTACTCGACAGGGGGCGATGGCTACACCTTC.

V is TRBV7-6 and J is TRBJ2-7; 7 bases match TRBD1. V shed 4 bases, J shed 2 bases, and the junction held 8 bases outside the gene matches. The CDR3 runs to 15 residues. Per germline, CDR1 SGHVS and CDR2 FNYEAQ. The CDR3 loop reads CASSSRQGNTYEQYF. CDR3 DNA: TGTGCCAGCAGCTCCCGACAGGGAAACACCTACGAGCAGTACTTC.

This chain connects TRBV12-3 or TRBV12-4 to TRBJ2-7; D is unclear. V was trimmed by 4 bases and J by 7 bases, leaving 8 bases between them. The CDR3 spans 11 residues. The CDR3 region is CASSSASEQYF. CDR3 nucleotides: TGTGCCAGCAGTTCCGCCAGTGAGCAGTACTTC.

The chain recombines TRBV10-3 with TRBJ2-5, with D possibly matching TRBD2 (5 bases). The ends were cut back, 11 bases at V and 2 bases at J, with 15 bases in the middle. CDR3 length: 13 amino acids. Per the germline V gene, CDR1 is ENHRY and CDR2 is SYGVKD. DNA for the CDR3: TGTGCCTCCGGCAGGACTGATCAAGAGACCCAGTACTTC. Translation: CASGRTDQETQYF.

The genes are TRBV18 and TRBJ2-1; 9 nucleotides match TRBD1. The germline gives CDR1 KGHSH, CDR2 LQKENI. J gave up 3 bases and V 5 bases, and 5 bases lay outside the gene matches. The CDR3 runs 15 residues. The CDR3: CASSEAGQGYNEQFF. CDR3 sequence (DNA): TGTGCCAGCTCAGAAGCGGGACAGGGCTACAATGAGCAGTTCTTC.

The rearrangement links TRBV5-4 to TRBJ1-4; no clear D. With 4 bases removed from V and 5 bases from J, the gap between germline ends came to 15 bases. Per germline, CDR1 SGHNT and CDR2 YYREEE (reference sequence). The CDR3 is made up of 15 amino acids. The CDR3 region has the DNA TGTGCCAGCAGCCCGATGGAGGACGGGAATGAAAAACTGTTTTTT. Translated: CASSPMEDGNEKLFF.

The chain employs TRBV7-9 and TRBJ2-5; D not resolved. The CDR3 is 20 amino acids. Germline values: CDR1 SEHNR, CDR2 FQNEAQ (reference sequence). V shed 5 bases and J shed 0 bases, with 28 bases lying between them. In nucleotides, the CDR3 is TGTGCCAGCAGCCTGTCTTACGTGGAGTGGGGTAGTCGGTACCAAGAGACCCAGTACTTC. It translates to CASSLSYVEWGSRYQETQYF.

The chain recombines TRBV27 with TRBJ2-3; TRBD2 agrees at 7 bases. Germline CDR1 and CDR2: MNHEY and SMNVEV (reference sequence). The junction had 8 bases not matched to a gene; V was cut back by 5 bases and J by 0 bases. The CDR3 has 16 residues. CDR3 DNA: TGTGCCAGCAGTCGGGGACTAACCACGAGCACAGATACGCAGTATTTT. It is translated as CASSRGLTTSTDTQYF.

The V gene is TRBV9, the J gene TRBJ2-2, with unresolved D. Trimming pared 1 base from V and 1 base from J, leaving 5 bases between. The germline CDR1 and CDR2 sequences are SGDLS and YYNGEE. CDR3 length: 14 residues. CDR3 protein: CASSVQWNTGELFF. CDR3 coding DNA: TGTGCCAGCAGCGTACAGTGGAACACCGGGGAGCTGTTTTTT.

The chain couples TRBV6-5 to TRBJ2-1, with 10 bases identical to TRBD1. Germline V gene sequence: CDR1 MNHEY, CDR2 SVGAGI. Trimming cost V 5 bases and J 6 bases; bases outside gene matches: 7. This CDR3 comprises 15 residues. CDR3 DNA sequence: TGTGCCAGCAGTATACGGGACAGGGGTTCCAATGAGCAGTTCTTC. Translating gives CASSIRDRGSNEQFF.

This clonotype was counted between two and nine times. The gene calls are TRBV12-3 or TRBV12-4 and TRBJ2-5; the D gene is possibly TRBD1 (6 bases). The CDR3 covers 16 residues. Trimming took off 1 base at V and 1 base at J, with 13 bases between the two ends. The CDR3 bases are TGTGCCAGCAGTTTAGATAAACAGGGATTCCAAGAGACCCAGTACTTC. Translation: CASSLDKQGFQETQYF.

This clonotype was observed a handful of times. CDR3 in DNA: TGTGCCAGCAGCTTTAGGGACAGCTACAATGAGCAGTTCTTC. The encoded protein is CASSFRDSYNEQFF. The gene calls are TRBV5-5 and TRBJ2-1; 7 nucleotides agree with TRBD1. V was pared by 2 bases and J by 3 bases, with 2 bases of the junction left unmatched. This CDR3 has 14 amino acids. Germline assignment: CDR1 SGHKS and CDR2 YYEKEE (reference sequence).

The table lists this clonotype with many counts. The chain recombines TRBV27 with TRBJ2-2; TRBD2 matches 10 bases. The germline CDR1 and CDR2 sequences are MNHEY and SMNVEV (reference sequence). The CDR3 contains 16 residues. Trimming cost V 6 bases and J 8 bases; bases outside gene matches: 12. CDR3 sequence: CASSPLAGDPGGELFF. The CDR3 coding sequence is TGTGCCAGCAGCCCTCTAGCGGGGGATCCGGGGGGGGAGCTGTTTTTT.

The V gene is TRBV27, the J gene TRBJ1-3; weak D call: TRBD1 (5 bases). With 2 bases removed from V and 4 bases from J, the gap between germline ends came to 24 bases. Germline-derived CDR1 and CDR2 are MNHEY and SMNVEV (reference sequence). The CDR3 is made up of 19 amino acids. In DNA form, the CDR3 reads TGTGCCAGCAGTTTAAAGGGTCCTTTTCTGCGTGGGGCCGGAAACACCATATATTTT. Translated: CASSLKGPFLRGAGNTIYF.

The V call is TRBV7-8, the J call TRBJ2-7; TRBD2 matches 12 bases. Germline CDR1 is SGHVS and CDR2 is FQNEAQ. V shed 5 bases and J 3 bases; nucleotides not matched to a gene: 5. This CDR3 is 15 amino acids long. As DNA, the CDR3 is TGTGCCAGCAGCATACTAGCGGGAGGAAACTACGAGCAGTACTTC. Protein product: CASSILAGGNYEQYF.

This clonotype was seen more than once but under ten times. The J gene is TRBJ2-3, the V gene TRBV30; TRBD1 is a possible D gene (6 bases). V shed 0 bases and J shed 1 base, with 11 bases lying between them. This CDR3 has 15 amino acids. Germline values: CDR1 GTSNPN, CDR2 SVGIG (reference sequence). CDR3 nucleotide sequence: TGTGCCTGGAGTGTATCGGGACACGGCACAGATACGCAGTATTTT. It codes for CAWSVSGHGTDTQYF.

DNA of the CDR3: TGTGCCAGCAGCTTTCGTGAGGGAGATGAGCAGTTCTTC. Its protein product is CASSFREGDEQFF. This sequence joins TRBV7-2 and TRBJ2-1; D perhaps matches TRBD2 (5 bases). Germline V gene data show CDR1 as SGHTA and CDR2 as FQGNSA. Deletions cut 3 bases from V and 8 bases from J, with 11 bases between. The CDR3 is 13 residues long.

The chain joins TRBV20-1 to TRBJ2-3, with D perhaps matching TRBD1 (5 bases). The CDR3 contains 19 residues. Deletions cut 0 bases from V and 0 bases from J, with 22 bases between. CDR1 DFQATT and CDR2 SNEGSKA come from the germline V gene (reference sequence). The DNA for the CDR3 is TGCAGTGCTAGAGATCGTCAGGGTAGGGTTATAACTAGCACAGATACGCAGTATTTT. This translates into CSARDRQGRVITSTDTQYF.

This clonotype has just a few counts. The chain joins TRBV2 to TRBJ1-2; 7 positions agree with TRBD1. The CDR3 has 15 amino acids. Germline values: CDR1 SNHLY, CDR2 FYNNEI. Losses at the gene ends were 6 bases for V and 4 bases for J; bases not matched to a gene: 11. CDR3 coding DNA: TGTGCCAGCAGAGACAGGGCAGGGGGTGTCTATGGCTACACCTTC. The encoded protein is CASRDRAGGVYGYTF.